A selection of T cell receptor beta chains follows, all from one sample in a study of PD-L1 blockade in urothelial cancer. Clones were sequenced by immunoSEQ multiplex PCR, and TCRdb holds only the in-frame ones, with some missing. This sample has 70,000 to 90,000 clones; 70% to 90% occur once, and the top ten carry roughly an eighth. The material was PBMCs, obtained around atezolizumab (anti-PD-L1) treatment. The receptors shown here come from a man between 60 and 75 years old with urothelial cancer. The CDR3 runs from the conserved cysteine through the conserved F or W. Fields, in order: D gene, V gene, J gene, clone size, CDR3 protein, CDR3 DNA. A D gene is named only where the DNA matches it firmly. Only part of the rows carry a size: once, few, many, or a class if the clone is expanded.

D: NA
V: TRBV6-4
J: TRBJ1-5
size: NA
CDR3: CAREGGSAFMSNQPQHF
DNA: TGTGCCAGGGAGGGCGGGTCGGCTTTTATGAGCAATCAGCCCCAGCATTTT

D: NA
V: TRBV7-7
J: TRBJ2-7
size: few
CDR3: CASSLTRDYEQYF
DNA: TGTGCTAGCAGCCTGACACGGGACTACGAGCAGTACTTC

D: TRBD1
V: TRBV4-3
J: TRBJ1-5
size: NA
CDR3: CASSQWDSEDQPQHF
DNA: TGCGCCAGCAGCCAATGGGACAGCGAGGATCAGCCCCAGCATTTT

D: NA
V: TRBV28
J: TRBJ1-1
size: NA
CDR3: CASSLMTSEAFF
DNA: TGTGCCAGCAGTTTAATGACATCTGAAGCTTTCTTT

D: TRBD1
V: TRBV6-1
J: TRBJ2-1
size: NA
CDR3: CASSEALSGQGTYNEQFF
DNA: TGTGCCAGCAGTGAAGCGCTTTCCGGACAGGGGACCTACAATGAGCAGTTCTTC

D: NA
V: TRBV15
J: TRBJ1-5
size: NA
CDR3: CATSREANQPQHF
DNA: TGTGCCACCAGCAGAGAAGCCAATCAGCCCCAGCATTTT

D: TRBD1
V: TRBV5-1
J: TRBJ1-4
size: NA
CDR3: CASSLEWRGREKLFF
DNA: TGCGCCAGCAGCTTGGAATGGAGGGGGCGTGAAAAACTGTTTTTT

D: TRBD1
V: TRBV7-3
J: TRBJ2-2
size: NA
CDR3: CASSSRRGRVSSGELFF
DNA: TGTGCCAGCAGCTCCCGCAGGGGGCGGGTATCTTCCGGGGAGCTGTTTTTT

D: NA
V: TRBV7-2
J: TRBJ1-5
size: NA
CDR3: CASSLVGTVSLGNQPQHF
DNA: TGTGCCAGCAGCTTAGTGGGCACGGTCTCCCTCGGCAATCAGCCCCAGCATTTT

D: TRBD1
V: TRBV10-3
J: TRBJ1-1
size: NA
CDR3: CAITKTGTGVTEAFF
DNA: TGTGCCATCACCAAAACTGGGACAGGGGTAACTGAAGCTTTCTTT

D: NA
V: TRBV7-3
J: TRBJ1-2
size: NA
CDR3: CASSLTAGSYGYTF
DNA: TGTGCCAGCAGCTTAACCGCGGGAAGCTATGGCTACACCTTC

D: TRBD1
V: TRBV6-1
J: TRBJ1-5
size: NA
CDR3: CASTGGFNQPQHF
DNA: TGTGCCAGCACAGGGGGCTTTAATCAGCCCCAGCATTTT

D: TRBD1
V: TRBV6-6
J: TRBJ2-7
size: NA
CDR3: CAISDRGYSYEQYF
DNA: TGTGCCATCAGCGACAGGGGCTATTCCTACGAGCAGTACTTC

D: NA
V: TRBV5-1
J: TRBJ2-7
size: NA
CDR3: CASNPDSGSYEQYF
DNA: TGCGCCAGCAACCCTGACTCCGGCTCCTACGAGCAGTACTTC

D: TRBD1
V: TRBV5-1
J: TRBJ1-6
size: NA
CDR3: CASTLTGGRSPLHF
DNA: TGCGCCAGCACTCTGACAGGGGGACGTTCACCCCTCCACTTT

D: TRBD1
V: TRBV6-1
J: TRBJ1-5
size: once
CDR3: CASRTGSGVRPQHF
DNA: TGTGCCAGCAGGACAGGGTCTGGCGTTCGGCCCCAGCATTTT

D: TRBD2
V: TRBV18
J: TRBJ2-5
size: NA
CDR3: CASSPGLAHQETQYF
DNA: TGTGCCAGCTCACCGGGACTAGCGCACCAAGAGACCCAGTACTTC

D: TRBD1
V: TRBV7-9
J: TRBJ2-1
size: NA
CDR3: CASSPPGQGINEQFF
DNA: TGTGCCAGCAGCCCCCCGGGACAGGGTATCAATGAGCAGTTCTTC

D: TRBD2
V: TRBV7-3
J: TRBJ2-1
size: few
CDR3: CASSSGLAGVDEQFF
DNA: TGTGCCAGCAGCTCCGGTCTAGCGGGAGTAGATGAGCAGTTCTTC

D: NA
V: TRBV30
J: TRBJ2-5
size: NA
CDR3: CAWSVNLQETQYF
DNA: TGTGCCTGGAGTGTAAACTTACAAGAGACCCAGTACTTC

D: NA
V: TRBV19
J: TRBJ1-2
size: NA
CDR3: CASSFPPTSGPYGYTF
DNA: TGTGCCAGTAGCTTCCCCCCAACTAGCGGGCCCTATGGCTACACCTTC

D: NA
V: TRBV28
J: TRBJ1-2
size: NA
CDR3: CASSPPQSYGYTF
DNA: TGTGCCAGCAGTCCCCCACAGAGCTATGGCTACACCTTC

D: NA
V: TRBV30
J: TRBJ1-2
size: NA
CDR3: CAYDVGGGYTF
DNA: TGTGCCTATGACGTGGGGGGTGGCTACACCTTC

D: NA
V: TRBV7-8
J: TRBJ1-6
size: NA
CDR3: CASSLDSRGSPLHF
DNA: TGTGCCAGCAGCCTGGACAGCCGTGGGTCACCCCTCCACTTT

D: TRBD1
V: TRBV4-1
J: TRBJ1-4
size: NA
CDR3: CASSQDRGTGSEKLFF
DNA: TGCGCCAGCAGCCAAGATCGGGGGACAGGGAGTGAAAAACTGTTTTTT

D: NA
V: TRBV9
J: TRBJ2-7
size: NA
CDR3: CASTTRGSGSQSYEQYF
DNA: TGTGCCAGCACTACACGGGGTAGCGGATCCCAATCCTACGAGCAGTACTTC